This T cell receptor beta chain was captured in a study of Ad26.COV2.S vaccination and SARS-CoV-2 variants. Study details: Each vaccinee took Ad26.COV2.S intramuscularly, once or twice 56 days apart. Whole-study results and caveats: Comparability of non-spike TCR breadth was observed across vaccine and placebo recipients. Analytic work on TCR breadth and depth might have understated the full extent of total T cell responses.

Germline CDR1 is SGHTA and CDR2 is FQGNSA. The CDR3 length is 16 residues. Trimming stripped 3 bases from V and 3 bases from J, with 17 bases between. In regard to this clone: What it recognizes is unknown.

As to treatment: roughly 19 received Ad26.COV2.S at low or high dose, single or two shots; about 5 received placebo; per-sample allocation not given. The samples date from day 63 after the first vaccine or placebo injection. Vaccine was an Ad26 vector expressing Wuhan-strain SARS-CoV-2 spike. The data were produced by immunoSEQ multiplex PCR, yet TCRdb's version contains in-frame clones alone and is incomplete. The sample gives about 680,000 clones, more than 80% of which show up once; 1.5% is in the top ten. This material consisted of peripheral blood, taken in a trial of Ad26.COV2.S vaccine versus placebo. The receptor was isolated from a person between 18 and 65 years old who received the Ad26.COV2.S COVID-19 vaccine or a placebo. This rearrangement joins TRBV7-2 to TRBJ2-5; maybe TRBD1 (5 bases). CDR3 in amino acids: CASSFSLGREKETQYF. CDR3 in DNA: TGTGCCAGCAGCTTCTCCTTGGGCAGGGAAAAAGAGACCCAGTACTTC.